Described below is a single T cell receptor (beta chain) sequence and its context. V lost 4 bases to trimming and J lost 4 bases, with 11 bases between them. The CDR3 covers 14 residues. CDR1 and CDR2 (germline): SNHLY, FYNNEI. These data originate in a study of spatial heterogeneity in lung cancer. On the study more broadly: The cohort: over 70 early-stage, untreated non-small cell lung cancer patients. Sequencing of follow-up PBMC samples took place when they were available, at a median of roughly 25 months after resection. An average of more than ten raw reads was observed per unique TCR and UMI combination.

Time point described: blood at routine non-recurrence follow-up after resection. Each TCR cDNA molecule carried a unique molecular identifier. TCRdb passed the 5' RACE reads through MiXCR, listing each CDR3 protein once. The data hold tens of thousands of distinct CDR3 sequences, with roughly a fifth observed a single time. The rearrangement joins TRBV2 to TRBJ1-5; D unclear. This TCR was recovered from a male donor with early-stage non-small cell lung cancer. The specimen comprised PBMCs, sampled at follow-up. The CDR3: CASSGGRTNQPQHF. The CDR3 nucleotides are TGTGCCAGCAGTGGAGGGAGAACTAATCAGCCCCAGCATTTT.